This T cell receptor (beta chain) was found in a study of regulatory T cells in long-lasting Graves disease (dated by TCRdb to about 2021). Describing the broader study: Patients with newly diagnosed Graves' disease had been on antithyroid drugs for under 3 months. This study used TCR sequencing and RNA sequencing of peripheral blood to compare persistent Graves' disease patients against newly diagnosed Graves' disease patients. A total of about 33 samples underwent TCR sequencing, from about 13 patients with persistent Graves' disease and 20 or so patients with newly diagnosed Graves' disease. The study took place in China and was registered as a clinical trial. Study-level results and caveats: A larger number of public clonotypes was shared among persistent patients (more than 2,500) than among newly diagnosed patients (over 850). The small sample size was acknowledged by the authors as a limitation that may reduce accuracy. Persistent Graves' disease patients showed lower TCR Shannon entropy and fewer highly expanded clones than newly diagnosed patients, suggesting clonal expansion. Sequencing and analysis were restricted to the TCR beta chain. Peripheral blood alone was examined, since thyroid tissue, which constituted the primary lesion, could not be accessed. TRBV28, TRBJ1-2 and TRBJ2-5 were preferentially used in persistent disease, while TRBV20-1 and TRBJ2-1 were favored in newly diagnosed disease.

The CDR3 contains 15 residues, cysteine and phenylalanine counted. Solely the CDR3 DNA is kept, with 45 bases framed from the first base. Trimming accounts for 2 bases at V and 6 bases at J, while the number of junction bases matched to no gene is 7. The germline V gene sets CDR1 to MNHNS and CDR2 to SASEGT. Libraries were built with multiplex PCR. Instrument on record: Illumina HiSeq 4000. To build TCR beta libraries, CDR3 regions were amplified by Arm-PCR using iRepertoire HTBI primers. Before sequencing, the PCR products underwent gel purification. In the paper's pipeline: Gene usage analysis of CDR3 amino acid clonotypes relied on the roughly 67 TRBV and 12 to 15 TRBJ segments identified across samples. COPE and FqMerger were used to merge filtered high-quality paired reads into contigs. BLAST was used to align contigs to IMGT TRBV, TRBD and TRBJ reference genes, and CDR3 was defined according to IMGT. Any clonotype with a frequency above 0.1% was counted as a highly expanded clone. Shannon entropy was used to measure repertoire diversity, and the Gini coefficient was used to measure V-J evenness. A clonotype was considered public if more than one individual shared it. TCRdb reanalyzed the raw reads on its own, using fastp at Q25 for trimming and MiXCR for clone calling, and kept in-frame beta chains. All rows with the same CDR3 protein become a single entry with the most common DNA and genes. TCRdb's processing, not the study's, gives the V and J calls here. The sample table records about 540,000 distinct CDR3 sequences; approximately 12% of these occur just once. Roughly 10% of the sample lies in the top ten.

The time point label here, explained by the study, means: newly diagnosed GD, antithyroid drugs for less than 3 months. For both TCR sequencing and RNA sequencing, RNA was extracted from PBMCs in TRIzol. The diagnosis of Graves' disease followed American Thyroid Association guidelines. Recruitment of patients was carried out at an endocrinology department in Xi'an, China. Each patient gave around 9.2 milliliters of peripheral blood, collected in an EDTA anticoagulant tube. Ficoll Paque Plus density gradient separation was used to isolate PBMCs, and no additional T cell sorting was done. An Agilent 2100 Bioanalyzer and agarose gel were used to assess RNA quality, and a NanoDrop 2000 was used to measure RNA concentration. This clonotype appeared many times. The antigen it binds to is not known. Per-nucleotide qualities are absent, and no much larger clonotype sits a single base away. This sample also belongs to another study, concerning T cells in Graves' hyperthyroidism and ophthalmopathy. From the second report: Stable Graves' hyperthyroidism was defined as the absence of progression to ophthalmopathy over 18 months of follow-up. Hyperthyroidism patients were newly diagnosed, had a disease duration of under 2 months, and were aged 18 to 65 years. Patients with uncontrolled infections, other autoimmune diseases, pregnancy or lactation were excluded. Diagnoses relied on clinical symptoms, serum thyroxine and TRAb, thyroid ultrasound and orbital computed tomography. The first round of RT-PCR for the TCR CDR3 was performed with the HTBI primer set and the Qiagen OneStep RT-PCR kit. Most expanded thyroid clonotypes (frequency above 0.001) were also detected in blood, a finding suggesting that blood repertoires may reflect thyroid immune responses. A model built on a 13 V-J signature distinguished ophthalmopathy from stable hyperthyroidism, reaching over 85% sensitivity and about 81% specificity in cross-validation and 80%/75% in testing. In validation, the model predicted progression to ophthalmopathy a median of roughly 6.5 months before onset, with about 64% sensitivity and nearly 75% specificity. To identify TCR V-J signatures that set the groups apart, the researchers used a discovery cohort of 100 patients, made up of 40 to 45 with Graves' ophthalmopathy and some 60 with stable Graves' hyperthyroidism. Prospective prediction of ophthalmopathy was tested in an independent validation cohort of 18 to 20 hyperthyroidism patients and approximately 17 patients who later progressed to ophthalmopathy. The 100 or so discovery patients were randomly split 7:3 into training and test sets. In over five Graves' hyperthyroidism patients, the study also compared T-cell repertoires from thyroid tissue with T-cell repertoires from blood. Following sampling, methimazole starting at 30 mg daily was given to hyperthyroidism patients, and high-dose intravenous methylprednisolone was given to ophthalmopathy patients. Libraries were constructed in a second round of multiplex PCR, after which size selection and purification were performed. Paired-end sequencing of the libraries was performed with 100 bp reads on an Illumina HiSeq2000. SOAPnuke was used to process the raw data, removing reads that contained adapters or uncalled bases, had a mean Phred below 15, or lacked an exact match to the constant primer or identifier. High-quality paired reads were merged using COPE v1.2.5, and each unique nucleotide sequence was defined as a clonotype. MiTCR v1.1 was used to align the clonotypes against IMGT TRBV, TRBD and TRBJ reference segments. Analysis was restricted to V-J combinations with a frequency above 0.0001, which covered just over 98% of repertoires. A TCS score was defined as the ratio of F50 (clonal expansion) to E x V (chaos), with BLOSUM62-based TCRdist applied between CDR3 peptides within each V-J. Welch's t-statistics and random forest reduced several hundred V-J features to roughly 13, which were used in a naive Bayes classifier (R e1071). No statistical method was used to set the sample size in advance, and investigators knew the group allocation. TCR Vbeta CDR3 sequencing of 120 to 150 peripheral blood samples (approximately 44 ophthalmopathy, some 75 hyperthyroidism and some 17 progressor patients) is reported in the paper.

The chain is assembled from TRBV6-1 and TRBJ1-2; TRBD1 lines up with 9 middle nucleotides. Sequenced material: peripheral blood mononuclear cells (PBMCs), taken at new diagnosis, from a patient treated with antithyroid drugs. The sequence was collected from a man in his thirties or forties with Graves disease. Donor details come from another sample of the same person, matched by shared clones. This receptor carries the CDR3 CASSERGTGLHGYTF. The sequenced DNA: TGTGCCAGCAGTGAAAGGGGGACAGGGCTTCATGGCTACACCTTC.